These 15 T cell receptor beta chains originate from one sample sequenced in a study of spatial heterogeneity in lung cancer. TCRdb fed the 5' RACE reads into MiXCR, producing one record per CDR3 protein. The table has about 120,000 distinct CDR3 sequences, 9.5% to 15% seen once. Noted time point: blood at routine non-recurrence follow-up after resection. In each case, whole RNA from tumor, nontumor lung or frozen PBMC was sequenced unsorted. Here the sequenced sample was PBMCs, taken at follow-up. The receptor set was obtained from a male donor with early-stage non-small cell lung cancer.

This clonotype has only a few counts. The chain joins TRBV20-1 to TRBJ1-1; tentatively, D is TRBD1 (6 bases). CDR1 and CDR2 (germline): DFQATT, SNEGSKA (reference sequence). The CDR3 consists of 14 residues. Trimming took off 5 bases at V and 5 bases at J, with 18 bases between the two ends. CDR3 in amino acids: CSADPTGGKTEAFF. In DNA form, the CDR3 reads TGCAGTGCTGACCCGACAGGAGGGAAAACTGAAGCTTTCTTT.

The chain uses TRBV6-5 and TRBJ1-1, with 7 positions matching TRBD1. V lost 10 bases, J lost 1 base, and 6 bases stayed unmatched. CDR3 length: 13 residues. Germline V CDR1 and CDR2: MNHEY, SVGAGI. The CDR3 protein is CAIRGQTNTEAFF. The CDR3, as DNA: TGTGCCATCAGGGGACAGACGAACACTGAAGCTTTCTTT.

This clonotype was detected ten times or more. The chain has TRBV12-3 or TRBV12-4 and TRBJ2-1, with no clear D. The CDR3 length is 12 residues. V lost 5 bases and J 5 bases, leaving 7 bases between the germline ends. The CDR3 reads CASSPDHNEQFF. The CDR3 DNA reads TGTGCCAGCAGTCCGGACCACAATGAGCAGTTCTTC.

This clonotype has a handful of counts. The chain employs TRBV9 and TRBJ2-5; TRBD1 might be the D (6 bases). This CDR3 region has 14 residues. Germline V lookup: CDR1 SGDLS, CDR2 YYNGEE. The ends were cut back, 4 bases at V and 5 bases at J, with 15 bases in the middle. In DNA form, the CDR3 reads TGTGCCAGCAGCCCCCGGACAGCGCGGGAGACCCAGTACTTC. Residues: CASSPRTARETQYF.

This clonotype was recorded at least ten times. V and J are TRBV29-1 and TRBJ2-7; D not resolved. V was pared by 4 bases and J by 2 bases, with 9 bases between. The CDR3 is made up of 12 amino acids. Germline V gene lookup returns CDR1 SQVTM and CDR2 ANQGSEA. DNA of the CDR3: TGCAGCGTTGTTGGGTTAGCCTACGAGCAGTACTTC. Translation: CSVVGLAYEQYF.

The chain uses TRBV20-1 and TRBJ1-1, with 7 bases lining up with TRBD1. The V gene's germline CDR1 is DFQATT and CDR2 SNEGSKA (reference sequence). CDR3 length equals 12 residues. The V segment lost 2 bases and the J segment 10 bases; nucleotides outside the gene matches: 7. The CDR3 spells CSARPQAGGAFF. CDR3 coding DNA: TGCAGTGCTAGACCCCAAGCAGGGGGAGCTTTCTTT.

This chain joins TRBV7-9 and TRBJ2-7; 7 bases agree with TRBD1. V lost 5 bases and J lost 0; bases outside the gene matches: 4. From germline, CDR1 is SEHNR and CDR2 FQNEAQ (reference sequence). The CDR3 runs 14 residues. The DNA of the CDR3 is TGTGCCAGCAGCCCGCAGGGGGACTCCTACGAGCAGTACTTC. Amino acid sequence: CASSPQGDSYEQYF.

A few counts support this clonotype. The V and J genes are TRBV4-2 and TRBJ2-1; TRBD2 aligns across 11 bases. The CDR3 is made up of 18 amino acids. The V gene's germline CDR1 is LGHNA and CDR2 YNFKEQ. Trimming cost V 1 base and J 5 bases; bases outside gene matches: 10. This chain's CDR3 is CASSQVRNSGGDNNEQFF. The CDR3 DNA reads TGTGCCAGCAGCCAAGTCCGGAATAGCGGGGGGGATAACAATGAGCAGTTCTTC.

This clonotype was seen a handful of times. The chain is built from TRBV5-6 and TRBJ1-6; 8 bases match TRBD1. CDR1 and CDR2 (germline): SGHDT, YYEEEE. This CDR3 has 14 amino acids. J lost 9 bases, V lost 1 base, and 3 bases had no gene match. The chain's CDR3 is CASSLLDRVSPLHF. CDR3 nucleotides: TGTGCCAGCAGCTTGCTGGACAGGGTTTCACCCCTCCACTTT.

V and J are TRBV6-2 or TRBV6-3 and TRBJ1-1; D gene ambiguous. With 2 bases removed from V and 6 bases from J, the gap between germline ends came to 7 bases. CDR3 length: 12 residues. Germline CDR1 and CDR2: MNHEY and SVGEGT. The CDR3: CASSYPGPEAFF. The CDR3 DNA reads TGTGCCAGCAGTTACCCCGGACCTGAAGCTTTCTTT.

This clonotype occurred many times. V usage is TRBV4-1 and J usage is TRBJ2-3; possible D gene TRBD2, 6 bases. V lost 3 bases and J lost 7, with 20 bases in between. Germline values: CDR1 MGHRA, CDR2 YSYEKL. The CDR3 is 16 residues long. This CDR3 reads CASSHSTGTAPNTQYF. Written as DNA, the CDR3 is TGCGCCAGCAGCCACTCCACGGGGACTGCGCCAAATACGCAGTATTTT.

The chain is built from TRBV10-3 and TRBJ1-5; possibly TRBD1 for D (5 bases). Germline CDR1 and CDR2: ENHRY and SYGVKD. The CDR3 contains 16 residues. V lost 0 bases, J lost 1 base, and 10 bases lay in between. CDR3 protein: CAISESGRGSNQPQHF. The CDR3 DNA follows: TGTGCCATCAGTGAGTCCGGACGGGGCAGCAATCAGCCCCAGCATTTT.

This clonotype was counted ten times or more. This sequence joins TRBV7-2 and TRBJ1-6; the D is unclear. Looked up from germline, CDR1 is SGHTA and CDR2 is FQGNSA. V lost 4 bases, J lost 11 bases, and 9 bases lay in between. CDR3 length equals 12 residues. In DNA form, the CDR3 reads TGTGCCAGCAGCTGGAGGGCCCCACCCCTCCACTTT. Translated, it gives CASSWRAPPLHF.

The chain carries TRBV18 and TRBJ1-5, with D uncertain. The V gene's germline CDR1 is KGHSH and CDR2 LQKENI. The CDR3 covers 14 residues. V was shortened by 3 bases and J by 3 bases, with 9 bases between the two germline ends. CDR3 loop: CASSPSDPNQPQHF. The CDR3 DNA reads TGTGCCAGCTCACCCTCGGATCCCAATCAGCCCCAGCATTTT.

The chain recombines TRBV20-1 with TRBJ2-1; D ambiguous. The CDR3 runs 14 residues. The V gene lost 2 bases and the J gene lost 5 bases, with 13 bases spanning the gap. Germline CDR1 reads DFQATT; CDR2 reads SNEGSKA (reference sequence). Written as DNA, the CDR3 is TGCAGTGCTAGATCTGGGCAACGTCACAATGAGCAGTTCTTC. Translated: CSARSGQRHNEQFF.